The rows below give T cell receptor beta chains drawn from one sample of a study of T cell changes during pregnancy in multiple sclerosis. Sequenced by immunoSEQ multiplex PCR; TCRdb stores in-frame clones only, minus some. The repertoire holds 30,000 to 40,000 clones, with 91% as singletons. The material sequenced was CD4+ T cells from peripheral blood mononuclear cells, taken in the third trimester of pregnancy. The receptors stem from a female donor in good health, enrolled as a control in a pregnancy study. Both conserved end residues are part of each CDR3. A D gene is named only where the DNA matches it firmly. Size is stated for part of the rows, as once, few or many counts, or as a class when the clone is expanded.

D	length	size	V	J	DNA	CDR3
NA	15	NA	TRBV2	TRBJ2-7	TGTGCCAGCAGTGAAGGGGGGCATAAAAAGAACGAGCAGTACTTC	CASSEGGHKKNEQYF
TRBD2	15	few	TRBV5-1	TRBJ2-1	TGCGCCAGCAGCAATCTAGCGGTCTCCTACAATGAGCAGTTCTTC	CASSNLAVSYNEQFF
TRBD1	15	NA	TRBV2	TRBJ2-7	TGTGCCAGCAGTGTTCGGGGACAGGGTTCATCCGAGCAGTACTTC	CASSVRGQGSSEQYF
NA	13	once	TRBV6-4	TRBJ1-2	TGTGCCAGCAGTCCAGGGCTTAACTATGGCTACACCTTC	CASSPGLNYGYTF
NA	13	NA	TRBV29-1	TRBJ2-7	TGCAGCGTTTACCTACAGGTCTCCTACGAGCAGTACTTC	CSVYLQVSYEQYF
NA	11	NA	TRBV28	TRBJ2-1	TGTGCCAGCAGCAAACTAGCTAGTCTGTTCTTC	CASSKLASLFF
TRBD2	16	NA	TRBV7-8	TRBJ2-1	TGTGCCAGCAGCTCCAGGACTAGCGGGGGGAATGCGGAGCAGTTCTTC	CASSSRTSGGNAEQFF
NA	16	once	TRBV7-9	TRBJ1-4	TGTGCCAGCAGCTTATTTCCCGGGAGAGGGAGTGAAAAACTGTTTTTT	CASSLFPGRGSEKLFF
TRBD2	15	NA	TRBV10-1	TRBJ2-2	TGCGCCAGCAGTGAGCCCGGGGGGGCCTCCGGGGAGCTGTTTTTT	CASSEPGGASGELFF
TRBD1	15	NA	TRBV7-2	TRBJ1-5	TGTGCCAGCAGCTTAATGACAGGGAGCAATCAGCCCCAGCATTTT	CASSLMTGSNQPQHF
NA	16	NA	TRBV25-1	TRBJ1-3	TGTGCCAGCAGTGAACCCACGACAGGCTCTGGAAACACCATATATTTT	CASSEPTTGSGNTIYF
NA	14	once	TRBV6-1	TRBJ2-7	TGTGCCAGCAGTGTTCCTAGCTCTACGGGCGAGCAGTACTTC	CASSVPSSTGEQYF
NA	16	NA	TRBV11-3	TRBJ2-2	TGTGCCAGCAGCTTGGGGCAGGGTTCGAACACCGGGGAGCTGTTTTTT	CASSLGQGSNTGELFF
TRBD1	15	NA	TRBV27	TRBJ1-2	TGTGCCAGCAGCGACAGGGGGCGCCAGTTCCGTGGCTACACCTTC	CASSDRGRQFRGYTF
TRBD2	15	NA	TRBV7-2	TRBJ2-5	TGTGCCAGCAGCCCTGGGGAGGGGATGGAAGAGACCCAGTACTTC	CASSPGEGMEETQYF
NA	12	few	TRBV28	TRBJ2-7	TGTGCCAGCAGTCGGGACATCTACGAGCAGTACTTC	CASSRDIYEQYF
TRBD2	19	once	TRBV15	TRBJ2-1	TGTGCCACCAGCAGAGAGCAACGTCTAGCGGGAGGGTCCTACAATGAGCAGTTCTTC	CATSREQRLAGGSYNEQFF
NA	14	NA	TRBV7-9	TRBJ1-2	TGTGCCAGCAGCTACTGGACTGTGAGGGATGGCTACACCTTC	CASSYWTVRDGYTF
NA	13	NA	TRBV29-1	TRBJ2-1	TGCAGCGCACGAGACTACTCCTACAATGAGCAGTTCTTC	CSARDYSYNEQFF
TRBD1	12	once	TRBV5-6	TRBJ1-1	TGTGCCAGCAGCTTGGACAGGGGGGTAGCTTTCTTT	CASSLDRGVAFF
NA	14	NA	TRBV28	TRBJ2-3	TGTGCCAGCAGTCCCCCCCCCGCGGGGGATACGCAGTATTTT	CASSPPPAGDTQYF
NA	16	few	TRBV7-2	TRBJ1-2	TGTGCCAGCAGCCCGGCCGGGGGGCCATCCAACTATGGCTACACCTTC	CASSPAGGPSNYGYTF
TRBD2	15	NA	TRBV14	TRBJ2-5	TGTGCCAGCAGCCAATGGGGTACTAGCGAGGAGACCCAGTACTTC	CASSQWGTSEETQYF
NA	14	NA	TRBV28	TRBJ1-5	TGTGCCAGCCTAGCACGGGGGGTCGGGGAGCCCCAGCATTTT	CASLARGVGEPQHF
NA	15	NA	TRBV6-5	TRBJ1-5	TGTGCCAGCAGTTCAGGACAGATTAGCAATCAGCCCCAGCATTTT	CASSSGQISNQPQHF
TRBD1	13	NA	TRBV10-3	TRBJ2-1	TGTGCCACCTACAGGGGGCGACAAGATGAGCAGTTCTTC	CATYRGRQDEQFF
NA	11	NA	TRBV7-3	TRBJ2-3	TGTGCCAGCAGCCACGGAGATACGCAGTATTTT	CASSHGDTQYF
TRBD1	16	NA	TRBV27	TRBJ1-5	TGTGCCAGCAGTACCCGACAGGGCGGCCTCAATCAGCCCCAGCATTTT	CASSTRQGGLNQPQHF
TRBD2	17	NA	TRBV4-1	TRBJ2-3	TGCGCCAGCAGCCAAGAGCCAGCGGGGGGCGGCACAGATACGCAGTATTTT	CASSQEPAGGGTDTQYF
TRBD2	15	NA	TRBV7-2	TRBJ2-7	TGTGCCAGCAGCCCGGGACTAGCGGAAACCTACGAGCAGTACTTC	CASSPGLAETYEQYF
TRBD1	14	NA	TRBV5-6	TRBJ2-7	TGTGCCAGCAGCTGGGGACAGGGTTGGAGCGAGCAGTACTTC	CASSWGQGWSEQYF
NA	11	NA	TRBV30	TRBJ1-2	TGTGCCTGGAGTGGACAGCATGGCTACACCTTC	CAWSGQHGYTF
NA	14	NA	TRBV5-1	TRBJ2-5	TGCGCCAGCAGCTCCGACTTCGGGAGAGAGACCCAGTACTTC	CASSSDFGRETQYF
TRBD1	13	once	TRBV28	TRBJ2-7	TGTGCCAGCAGTCGCGGACAGGGCTACGAGCAGTACTTC	CASSRGQGYEQYF
NA	14	NA	TRBV7-2	TRBJ1-2	TGTGCCAGCAGCTTGCCCCAGGGGCTCTATGGCTACACCTTC	CASSLPQGLYGYTF
NA	15	NA	TRBV28	TRBJ1-1	TGTGCCAGCAGTTTATCATCTAACGGGGTCACTGAAGCTTTCTTT	CASSLSSNGVTEAFF
NA	15	once	TRBV7-8	TRBJ1-2	TGTGCCAGTCATAGAGGGCGGATAGGAGGCTATGGCTACACCTTC	CASHRGRIGGYGYTF
NA	13	NA	TRBV7-9	TRBJ1-2	TGTGCCAGCAGCTTAGCAGGGGGTGTCCGCTACACCTTC	CASSLAGGVRYTF
TRBD2	16	NA	TRBV5-4	TRBJ2-2	TGTGCCAGCAGCTTGCGACTAGCGGGCCGCACCGGGGAGCTGTTTTTT	CASSLRLAGRTGELFF
NA	16	NA	TRBV6-6	TRBJ1-6	TGTGCCAGCAGTTACCCCAGGGGTTCCTATAATTCACCCCTCCACTTT	CASSYPRGSYNSPLHF
NA	18	NA	TRBV28	TRBJ2-2	TGTGCCAGCAGTCCCTTCTTCGGTGCAGCGGGGAACACCGGGGAGCTGTTTTTT	CASSPFFGAAGNTGELFF
NA	11	NA	TRBV5-5	TRBJ2-7	TGTGCCAGCAGCTTCGGCTACGAGCAGTACTTC	CASSFGYEQYF
NA	13	NA	TRBV29-1	TRBJ2-7	TGCAGCGTTGAGACGACAGTTAAAAACGAGCAGTACTTC	CSVETTVKNEQYF
TRBD2	15	NA	TRBV28	TRBJ2-7	TGTGCCAGCAGTTCCCGTTGGCTAGCGGGCTACGAGCAGTACTTC	CASSSRWLAGYEQYF
NA	14	NA	TRBV4-1	TRBJ1-4	TGCGCCAGCAGCGTACGGGACATTATTGAAAAACTGTTTTTT	CASSVRDIIEKLFF
NA	16	NA	TRBV18	TRBJ1-3	TGTGCCAGCTCAACGACTTCAGGGTTCTCTGGAAACACCATATATTTT	CASSTTSGFSGNTIYF
TRBD1	15	NA	TRBV6-5	TRBJ1-2	TGTGCCAGCAGTTACCGGGGACAGGGGAGCTATGGCTACACCTTC	CASSYRGQGSYGYTF
TRBD2	16	NA	TRBV11-3	TRBJ2-3	TGTGCCAGCAGCTTCGGGACTAGCGGTTTCACAGATACGCAGTATTTT	CASSFGTSGFTDTQYF
NA	11	NA	TRBV2	TRBJ1-6	TGTGCCAGCAGCCTGAATTCACCCCTCCACTTT	CASSLNSPLHF
TRBD1	15	NA	TRBV27	TRBJ2-2	TGTGCCAGCAGAAAACAAACAGGGGTTTCCGGGGAGCTGTTTTTT	CASRKQTGVSGELFF
NA	15	NA	TRBV11-2	TRBJ1-1	TGTGCCAGCAGCTTTGTGGGCAACATGAACACTGAAGCTTTCTTT	CASSFVGNMNTEAFF
TRBD1	16	NA	TRBV4-1	TRBJ2-1	TGCGCCAGCAGCCCTGGACAGGGGGCGAGATACAATGAGCAGTTCTTC	CASSPGQGARYNEQFF
NA	16	NA	TRBV4-3	TRBJ1-1	TGCGCCAGCAGCCAAGGGGCTCGCGCGGGGTACACTGAAGCTTTCTTT	CASSQGARAGYTEAFF
TRBD1	14	NA	TRBV28	TRBJ1-5	TGTGCCAGCAGTACAGGGGGGGGCTATCAGCCCCAGCATTTT	CASSTGGGYQPQHF